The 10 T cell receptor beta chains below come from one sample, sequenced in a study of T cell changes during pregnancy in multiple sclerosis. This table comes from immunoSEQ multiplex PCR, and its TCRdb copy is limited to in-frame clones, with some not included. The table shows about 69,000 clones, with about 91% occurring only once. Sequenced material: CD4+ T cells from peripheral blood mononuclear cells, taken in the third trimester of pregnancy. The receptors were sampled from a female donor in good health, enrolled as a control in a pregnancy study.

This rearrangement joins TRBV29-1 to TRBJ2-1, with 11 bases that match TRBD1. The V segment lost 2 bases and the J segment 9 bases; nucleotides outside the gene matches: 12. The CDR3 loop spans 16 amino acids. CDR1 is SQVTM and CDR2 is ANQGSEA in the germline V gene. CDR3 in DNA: TGCAGCGTTGAAAAGTCGGGGACAGGGGGTCGAGGTGAGCAGTTCTTC. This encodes CSVEKSGTGGRGEQFF.

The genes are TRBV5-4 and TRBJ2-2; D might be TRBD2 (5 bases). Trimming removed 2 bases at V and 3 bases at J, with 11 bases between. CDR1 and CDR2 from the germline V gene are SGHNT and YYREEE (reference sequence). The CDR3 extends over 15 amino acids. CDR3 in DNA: TGTGCCAGCAGCTTCCAAGGGAGTTACACCGGGGAGCTGTTTTTT. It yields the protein CASSFQGSYTGELFF.

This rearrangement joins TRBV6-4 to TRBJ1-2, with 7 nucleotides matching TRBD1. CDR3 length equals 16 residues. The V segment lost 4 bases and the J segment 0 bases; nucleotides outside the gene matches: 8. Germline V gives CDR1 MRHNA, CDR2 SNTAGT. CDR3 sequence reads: CASSVPGQKTNYGYTF. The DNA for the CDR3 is TGTGCCAGCAGTGTTCCGGGACAGAAAACTAACTATGGCTACACCTTC.

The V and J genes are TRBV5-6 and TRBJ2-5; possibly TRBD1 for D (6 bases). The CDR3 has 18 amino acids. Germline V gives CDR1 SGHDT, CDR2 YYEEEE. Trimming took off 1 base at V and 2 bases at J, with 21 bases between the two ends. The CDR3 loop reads CASSLNFGTGTQQETQYF. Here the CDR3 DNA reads TGTGCCAGCAGCTTGAATTTTGGCACAGGGACCCAACAAGAGACCCAGTACTTC.

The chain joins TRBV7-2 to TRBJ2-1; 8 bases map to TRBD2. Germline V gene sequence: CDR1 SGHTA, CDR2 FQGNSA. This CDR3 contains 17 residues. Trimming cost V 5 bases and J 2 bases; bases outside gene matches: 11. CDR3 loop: CASSPTPPGGPYNEQFF. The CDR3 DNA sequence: TGTGCCAGCAGCCCAACCCCGCCGGGGGGGCCCTACAATGAGCAGTTCTTC.

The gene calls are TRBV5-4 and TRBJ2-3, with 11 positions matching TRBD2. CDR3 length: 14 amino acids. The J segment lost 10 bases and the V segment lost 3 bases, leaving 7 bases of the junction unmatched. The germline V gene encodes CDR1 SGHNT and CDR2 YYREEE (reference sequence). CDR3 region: CASSSTSGVGAQYF. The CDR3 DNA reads TGTGCCAGCAGCTCGACTAGCGGGGTGGGGGCGCAGTATTTT.

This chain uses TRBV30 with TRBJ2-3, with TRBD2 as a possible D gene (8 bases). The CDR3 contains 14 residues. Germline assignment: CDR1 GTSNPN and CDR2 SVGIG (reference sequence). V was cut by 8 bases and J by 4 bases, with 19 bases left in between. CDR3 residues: CASGGRGGADTQYF. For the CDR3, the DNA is TGTGCCAGCGGGGGCAGGGGGGGAGCAGATACGCAGTATTTT.

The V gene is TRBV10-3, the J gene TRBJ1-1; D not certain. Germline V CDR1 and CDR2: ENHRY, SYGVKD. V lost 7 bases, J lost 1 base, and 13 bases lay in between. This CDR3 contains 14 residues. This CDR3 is CAINEGSGNTEAFF. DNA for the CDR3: TGTGCCATCAACGAGGGTTCCGGGAACACTGAAGCTTTCTTT.

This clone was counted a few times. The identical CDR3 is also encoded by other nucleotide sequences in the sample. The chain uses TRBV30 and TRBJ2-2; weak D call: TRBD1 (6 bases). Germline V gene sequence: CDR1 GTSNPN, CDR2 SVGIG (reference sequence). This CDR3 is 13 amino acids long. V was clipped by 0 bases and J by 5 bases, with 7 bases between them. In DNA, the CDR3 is TGTGCCTGGAGTGTGCAGGGGACCGGGGAGCTGTTTTTT. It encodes CAWSVQGTGELFF.

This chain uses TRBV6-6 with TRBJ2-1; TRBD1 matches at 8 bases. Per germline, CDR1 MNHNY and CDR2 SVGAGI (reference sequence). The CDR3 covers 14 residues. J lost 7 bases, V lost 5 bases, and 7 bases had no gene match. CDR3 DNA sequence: TGTGCCAGCAGTCCCCGGGACAGGAAGAATGAGCAGTTCTTC. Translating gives CASSPRDRKNEQFF.